The sequence of this TCR beta chain was determined in a study of beta chain features in type 1 diabetes. Overall study: Across the samples, approximately 98,000,000 sorted cells were examined in total.

A heparinised blood draw that averaged roughly 110 mL was obtained once from each donor. The study reverse transcribed the entire isolated RNA, so it sequenced expressed TCRB transcripts. TCRdb's table, derived via immunoSEQ multiplex PCR, lists solely in-frame clones and lacks some. The sample consists of some 660,000 clones, about 14% of them appearing once. Germline assignment: CDR1 SGHTA and CDR2 FQGTGA. Trimming removed 3 bases at V and 6 bases at J, with 11 bases between. CDR3 length: 13 residues. Turning to this clone: Its target is unknown.

Findings and limits, study-wide: With patients and controls alike, PCR might favor shorter templates to an equal degree. A moderate, significant TCRB CDR3 shortening appeared in type 1 diabetes across four CD4+ subsets.

The sequencing sample was made of naive CD4+ T cells from blood. This clonotype was obtained from a man younger than 35 with type 1 diabetes. This chain joins TRBV7-3 and TRBJ1-2; D is unresolved. CDR3 in amino acids: CASSFVAGDGYTF. The CDR3 DNA follows: TGTGCCAGCAGCTTTGTTGCGGGTGATGGCTACACCTTC.